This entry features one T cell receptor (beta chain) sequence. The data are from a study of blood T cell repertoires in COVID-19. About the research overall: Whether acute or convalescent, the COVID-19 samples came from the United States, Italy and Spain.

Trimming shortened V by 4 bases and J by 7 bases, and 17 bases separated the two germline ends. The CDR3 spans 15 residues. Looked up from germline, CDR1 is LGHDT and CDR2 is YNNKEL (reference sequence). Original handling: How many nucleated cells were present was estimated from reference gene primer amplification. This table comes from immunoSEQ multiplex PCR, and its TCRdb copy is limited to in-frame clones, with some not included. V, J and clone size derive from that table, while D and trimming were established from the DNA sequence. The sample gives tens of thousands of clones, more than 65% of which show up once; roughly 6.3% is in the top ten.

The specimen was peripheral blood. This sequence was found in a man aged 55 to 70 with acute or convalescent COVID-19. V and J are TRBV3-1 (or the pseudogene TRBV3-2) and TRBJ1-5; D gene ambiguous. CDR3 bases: TGTGCCAGCAGCCCCGGAGGCACAGCCAACCAGCCCCAGCATTTT. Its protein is CASSPGGTANQPQHF.